One sample yielded the 13 T cell receptor beta chains listed below, sequenced in a study of blood T cell repertoires in COVID-19. The repertoire was sequenced with immunoSEQ multiplex PCR; TCRdb's copy has only in-frame clones and lacks some. The sample shows 100,000 to 150,000 clones, 81% of them seen only once. Sequenced sample: peripheral blood. The receptors here all came from a woman between 45 and 65 years old with acute or convalescent COVID-19.

The DNA of the CDR3 is TGTGCCAGCAGCTCTCTGCGATCGCATATCTACAATGAGCAGTTCTTC. Translating it yields CASSSLRSHIYNEQFF. The rearrangement joins TRBV11-1 to TRBJ2-1; D is ambiguous. This CDR3 is 16 amino acids long. In germline, CDR1 is SGHAT, CDR2 FQDESV (reference sequence). V lost 4 bases to trimming and J lost 3 bases, with 16 bases between them.

The chain carries TRBV2 and TRBJ2-1, with D possibly being TRBD2 (6 bases). This CDR3 has 13 residues. Between the trimmed V and J ends, which lost 8 bases and 7 bases, there was a span of 15 bases. CDR1 SNHLY and CDR2 FYNNEI come from the germline V gene. CDR3 sequence reads: CASRLGLGNEQFF. The CDR3 nucleotides are TGTGCCAGCCGACTAGGTTTAGGAAATGAGCAGTTCTTC.

V is TRBV27 and J is TRBJ2-3, with a tentative D call TRBD1 (5 bases). CDR1 is MNHEY and CDR2 is SMNVEV in the germline V gene (reference sequence). V lost 5 bases, J lost 3 bases, and 9 bases lay in between. The CDR3 sequence is 13 residues long. The CDR3 nucleotides are TGTGCCAGCAGTGTCCACAGGACAGATACGCAGTATTTT. Translated: CASSVHRTDTQYF.

This clone was detected only a few times. This same CDR3 is encoded by further DNA sequences in the sample. V and J are TRBV6-5 and TRBJ1-1; the match to TRBD1 covers 7 bases. The CDR3 sequence is 13 residues long. Germline values: CDR1 MNHEY, CDR2 SVGAGI. Germline trimming cut 6 bases from V and 3 bases from J; bases unmatched to any gene: 4. The CDR3, as DNA: TGTGCCAGCAGGACAGGGCCCTACACTGAAGCTTTCTTT. It codes for CASRTGPYTEAFF.

The chain carries TRBV6-5 and TRBJ2-7, with TRBD1 matching 9 bases. J was trimmed by 3 bases and V by 6 bases; bases with no gene match: 9. Per the germline V gene, CDR1 is MNHEY and CDR2 is SVGAGI. The CDR3 consists of 15 residues. The CDR3 DNA reads TGTGCCAGCAGACCCACAGGGGGCATTATCTACGAGCAGTACTTC. Translated: CASRPTGGIIYEQYF.

V gene TRBV3-1 (or the pseudogene TRBV3-2) combines with J gene TRBJ1-1, with a tentative D call TRBD1 (6 bases). Germline V gene sequence: CDR1 LGHDT, CDR2 YNNKEL (reference sequence). V was clipped by 0 bases and J by 3 bases, with 11 bases between them. This CDR3 has 15 amino acids. The CDR3 reads CASSQDWGRDTEAFF. The CDR3 DNA sequence: TGTGCCAGCAGCCAAGATTGGGGGCGGGACACTGAAGCTTTCTTT.

The chain recombines TRBV18 with TRBJ2-2, with 8 positions matching TRBD1. The ends lost 1 base at V and 5 bases at J; junction bases unmatched: 9. The CDR3 consists of 17 residues. Per the germline V gene, CDR1 is KGHSH and CDR2 is LQKENI. CDR3 region: CASSPQRTGYGTGELFF. The CDR3 region has the DNA TGTGCCAGCTCACCACAACGGACAGGGTATGGGACCGGGGAGCTGTTTTTT.

The chain has TRBV7-8 and TRBJ2-7, with D unclear. Trimming pared 1 base from V and 2 bases from J, leaving 6 bases between. This CDR3 region has 13 residues. The germline V gene encodes CDR1 SGHVS and CDR2 FQNEAQ. Here the CDR3 DNA reads TGTGCCAGCAGCTTAGTAGAAGCCTACGAGCAGTACTTC. Its translation is CASSLVEAYEQYF. Together with reference TRBV7-8 and TRBJ2-7, the CDR3 gives the full variable domain: GAGVSQSPRYKVAKRGQDVALRCDPISGHVSLFWYQQALGQGPEFLTYFQNEAQLDKSGLPSDRFFAERPEGSVSTLKIQRTQQEDSAVYLCASSLVEAYEQYFGPGTRLTVT.

The chain uses TRBV5-1 and TRBJ2-1; 15 positions match TRBD2. Trimming took 4 bases from V and 5 from J; bases not matched to a gene: 7. Germline values: CDR1 SGHRS, CDR2 YFSETQ. This CDR3 spans 17 amino acids. The chain's CDR3 is CASSPGLAGGLNNEQFF. CDR3 bases: TGCGCCAGCAGCCCCGGACTAGCGGGAGGGCTTAACAATGAGCAGTTCTTC.

The chain carries TRBV11-2 and TRBJ2-1; 13 bases match TRBD2. Germline V CDR1 and CDR2: SGHAT, FQNNGV. The CDR3 has 18 amino acids. The V and J ends lost 5 bases and 5 bases, in that order; junction bases with no gene match: 12. The chain's CDR3 is CASSIPGLAGVGHNEQFF. The CDR3 DNA follows: TGTGCCAGCAGCATACCCGGACTAGCGGGAGTCGGGCACAATGAGCAGTTCTTC.

The chain has TRBV3-1 (or the pseudogene TRBV3-2) and TRBJ2-5, with 13 nucleotides matching TRBD2. The ends lost 0 bases at V and 6 bases at J; junction bases unmatched: 7. The CDR3 loop spans 17 amino acids. From germline, CDR1 is LGHDT and CDR2 YNNKEL (reference sequence). The DNA of the CDR3 is TGTGCCAGCAGCCAAGATCCGGGACTAGCGGGGAGGCAGACCCAGTACTTC. Its translation is CASSQDPGLAGRQTQYF.

This clone has a single count. This sequence joins TRBV11-2 and TRBJ1-1; 8 bases are shared with TRBD1. The germline CDR1 and CDR2 sequences are SGHAT and FQNNGV. The CDR3 has 14 amino acids. With V trimmed by 1 base and J by 12 bases, 10 bases remained unmatched. The CDR3 DNA is TGTGCCAGCAGCTTAGGACCCACAGGGGGGCGATCTTTCTTT. This translates into CASSLGPTGGRSFF.

The chain combines TRBV5-1 with TRBJ2-1; 7 nucleotides agree with TRBD1. The CDR3 spans 15 residues. Germline V lookup: CDR1 SGHRS, CDR2 YFSETQ. Trimming at V came to 4 bases and at J to 7 bases, leaving 11 bases not matched to a gene. CDR3 sequence: CASSTDRVTQNEQFF. The DNA for the CDR3 is TGCGCCAGCAGCACCGACAGGGTTACACAGAATGAGCAGTTCTTC.